Each of the 14 T cell receptor beta chains below was sequenced from the same sample in a study of blood T cells in healthy people across ages. PCR was performed a second time for roughly 7 to 12 cycles using a sample-barcoded 5' primer and a J-beta primer mix. MiXCR, applied by TCRdb to the 5' RACE reads, yields one record per CDR3 protein. The data hold around 1,500,000 distinct CDR3 sequences, with around 39% observed a single time. Sequencing input: blood. Every receptor here comes from a woman aged 18-30 years in good health.

This clonotype was seen a few times. The rearrangement joins TRBV15 to TRBJ1-2; D is undetermined. Trimming took off 1 base at V and 4 bases at J, with 10 bases between the two ends. Germline V gene sequence: CDR1 LNHNV, CDR2 YYDKDF (reference sequence). The CDR3 has 14 residues. The CDR3 coding sequence is TGTGCCACCAGCAGAGGGGAGACAACCTATGGCTACACCTTC. Translation: CATSRGETTYGYTF. Looking up the rest from reference TRBV15 and TRBJ1-2 gives the full variable domain: DAMVIQNPRYQVTQFGKPVTLSCSQTLNHNVMYWYQQKSSQAPKLLFHYYDKDFNNEADTPDNFQSRRPNTSFCFLDIRSPGLGDTAMYLCATSRGETTYGYTFGSGTRLTVV.

This clonotype was seen more than once but under ten times. The chain combines TRBV24-1 with TRBJ2-1, with D unclear. The J call may be in error: the DNA end matches TRBJ2-7 better. CDR1 and CDR2 from the germline V gene are KGHDR and SFDVKD. The length of the CDR3 is 18 residues. The CDR3 sequence: CATSDPLGRALSYNEQYF. The CDR3 nucleotides are TGTGCCACCAGTGATCCGCTGGGTCGAGCGCTCTCCTACAATGAGCAGTACTTC.

The V gene is TRBV6-2 or TRBV6-3, the J gene TRBJ2-7; D is unresolved. V was cut by 6 bases and J by 0 bases, with 18 bases left in between. Germline V gives CDR1 MNHEY, CDR2 SVGEGT. This CDR3 has 16 amino acids. Here the CDR3 reads CASRNGRGASSYEQYF. CDR3 nucleotides: TGTGCCAGCAGGAACGGACGCGGCGCCAGCTCCTACGAGCAGTACTTC.

The chain has TRBV14 and TRBJ1-6; D is ambiguous. The CDR3 loop spans 13 amino acids. Trimming removed 0 bases at V and 10 bases at J, with 7 bases between. Per the germline V gene, CDR1 is SGHDN and CDR2 is FVKESK. As DNA, the CDR3 is TGTGCCAGCAGCCAAGATCCGGGGTCACCCCTCCACTTT. Translation gives CASSQDPGSPLHF.

The V call is TRBV6-1, the J call TRBJ1-2; weak D call: TRBD1 (6 bases). Trimming took 2 bases from V and 13 from J, leaving 14 bases between them. Germline CDR1 is MNHNS and CDR2 is SASEGT. This CDR3 has 12 amino acids. Written as DNA, the CDR3 is TGTGCCAGCAGTGAATTAGGGGGTCAAGCCACCTTC. It translates to CASSELGGQATF.

A note on this clonotype: This sequence may be a read error, since a much larger clone differs from it by one base. The chain links TRBV4-2 to TRBJ2-6; weak D call: TRBD1 (5 bases). The CDR3 spans 15 residues. Germline V gene lookup returns CDR1 LGHNA and CDR2 YNFKEQ. The CDR3 DNA sequence: TGTGCCAGCAGCCAAACCCTCTCTGGGGCCAACGTCCCGACTTTC. Translation: CASSQTLSGANVPTF.

A few counts support this clonotype. V gene TRBV7-3 combines with J gene TRBJ2-3; 14 bases fit TRBD2. Per germline, CDR1 SGHTA and CDR2 FQGTGA. CDR3 size: 17 residues. Trimming took 4 bases from V and 3 from J; bases not matched to a gene: 6. For the CDR3, the DNA is TGTGCCAGCAGCTCGACGGGACTAGCGGGGGAAACAGATACGCAGTATTTT. Translating gives CASSSTGLAGETDTQYF. The full variable domain, rest sourced from reference TRBV7-3 and TRBJ2-3, is GAGVSQTPSNKVTEKGKYVELRCDPISGHTALYWYRQSLGQGPEFLIYFQGTGAADDSGLPNDRFFAVRPEGSVSTLKIQRTERGDSAVYLCASSSTGLAGETDTQYFGPGTRLTVL.

This sequence joins TRBV5-1 and TRBJ2-2, with TRBD2 matching over 13 bases. This CDR3 has 17 amino acids. The germline CDR1 and CDR2 sequences are SGHRS and YFSETQ. Unmatched junction bases numbered 4, after V lost 4 bases and J lost 1 base. The CDR3: CASSPRLAGGNTGELFF. CDR3 coding DNA: TGCGCCAGCAGCCCGCGACTAGCGGGGGGGAACACCGGGGAGCTGTTTTTT.

The count of this clonotype is one. V is TRBV6-1 and J is TRBJ2-5; D unclear. The DNA end favors TRBJ2-7, so the J call may be wrong. The germline CDR1 and CDR2 sequences are MNHNS and SASEGT. The CDR3 has 15 residues. The CDR3 reads CASSEIARRPYEQYF. The DNA of the CDR3 is TGTGCCAGCAGTGAGATAGCCCGGAGACCCTACGAGCAGTACTTC.

J is TRBJ1-5 and V is TRBV20-1; no clear D. The CDR3 is made up of 12 amino acids. The V gene lost 3 bases and the J gene lost 6 bases, with 9 bases spanning the gap. In germline, CDR1 is DFQATT, CDR2 SNEGSKA (reference sequence). The CDR3 DNA sequence: TGCAGTGCTAGGATCGATCCTCAGCCCCAGCATTTT. It is translated as CSARIDPQPQHF.

This clonotype was observed a few times. In DNA form, the CDR3 reads TGTGCCAGCAGCCGAACGGGTGCCCAGCATTTT. This codes for CASSRTGAQHF. J is TRBJ1-5 and V is TRBV12-3 or TRBV12-4, with D hard to call. Deletions cut 6 bases from V and 11 bases from J, with 11 bases between. The CDR3 covers 11 residues.

At least ten counts were recorded for this clonotype. The J gene is TRBJ2-7, the V gene TRBV4-1; D may be TRBD2 (5 bases). Germline CDR1 reads MGHRA; CDR2 reads YSYEKL. This CDR3 spans 15 amino acids. Trimming pared 1 base from V and 1 base from J, leaving 11 bases between. CDR3 amino acids: CASSQVPADSYEQYF. Here the CDR3 DNA reads TGCGCCAGCAGCCAAGTTCCAGCGGATTCCTACGAGCAGTACTTC.

The gene calls are TRBV27 and TRBJ2-2, with D possibly being TRBD2 (5 bases). Germline lookup yields CDR1 MNHEY and CDR2 SMNVEV (reference sequence). The CDR3 extends over 16 amino acids. Trimming left V 8 bases short and J 0 bases short, with 16 bases between. The CDR3 reads CASLSRRKANTGELFF. The CDR3 bases are TGTGCCAGCCTATCACGGAGGAAAGCGAACACCGGGGAGCTGTTTTTT.

The J gene is TRBJ2-5, the V gene TRBV3-1; 10 bases are shared with TRBD1. The germline V gene encodes CDR1 LGHDT and CDR2 YNNKEL (reference sequence). The CDR3 is 15 residues long. J gave up 4 bases and V 3 bases, and 5 bases lay outside the gene matches. The CDR3 protein is CASSQTGTGAETQYF. The CDR3 bases are TGTGCCAGCAGCCAGACCGGGACAGGGGCAGAGACCCAGTACTTC.